A single sample is the source of the 9 T cell receptor beta chains below, sequenced in a study of human T cells and chemical hapten exposure. TCRdb re-analysed the RACE reads in MiXCR, keeping a single row per CDR3 protein. The profile shows about 82,000 distinct CDR3 sequences, roughly 8.6% of them singletons. The time point was: healthy volunteer bleed at 6 weeks. The study extracted total RNA from unfractionated whole blood. The sample was whole blood. The origin of the receptors is a male donor in good health. Some clones in this sample may be carry-over from other donors' samples.

CDR3 protein: CASTRSDSFYEQYF. CDR3 DNA sequence: TGTGCCAGCACCCGGAGTGACAGCTTCTACGAGCAGTACTTC. The chain joins TRBV28 to TRBJ2-7; D possibly corresponds to TRBD1 (5 bases). The CDR3 is made up of 14 amino acids. V gave up 7 bases and J gave up 3 bases, with 16 bases separating them. Per germline, CDR1 MDHEN and CDR2 SYDVKM.

The DNA for the CDR3 is TGTGCCAGCAGTTTAGCTCAGGGCCCTCAGCCCCAGCATTTT. This encodes CASSLAQGPQPQHF. This chain connects TRBV12-3 or TRBV12-4 to TRBJ1-5; tentatively, D is TRBD1 (5 bases). CDR3 length equals 14 residues. Deletions cut 0 bases from V and 6 bases from J, with 9 bases between.

This clonotype was seen only a few times. The chain uses TRBV20-1 and TRBJ2-1; 12 nucleotides match TRBD2. Trimming removed 5 bases from V and 7 bases from J; junction bases left unmatched: 6. The CDR3 totals 14 residues. The germline V gene encodes CDR1 DFQATT and CDR2 SNEGSKA (reference sequence). The CDR3 region has the DNA TGCAGTGCTGCTAGCGGGGGGGTTGGGAATGAGCAGTTCTTC. This codes for CSAASGGVGNEQFF.

V and J are TRBV19 and TRBJ2-7; 10 nucleotides line up with TRBD1. J was trimmed by 3 bases and V by 3 bases; bases with no gene match: 5. CDR3 length: 15 amino acids. Germline V gene data show CDR1 as LNHDA and CDR2 as SQIVND (reference sequence). CDR3 loop: CASSIGGQGIYEQYF. CDR3 DNA sequence: TGTGCCAGTAGTATTGGGGGACAGGGGATCTACGAGCAGTACTTC.

This chain links TRBV19 with TRBJ1-1; D unclear. CDR1 and CDR2 (germline): LNHDA, SQIVND (reference sequence). V shed 1 base and J shed 1 base, with 7 bases lying between them. This CDR3 has 14 amino acids. The CDR3 sequence is CASSIGPANTEAFF. DNA for the CDR3: TGTGCCAGTAGTATAGGGCCCGCGAACACTGAAGCTTTCTTT.

This clonotype was counted many times. V is TRBV7-6 and J is TRBJ2-3; 10 bases fit TRBD1. J gave up 2 bases and V 0 bases, and 5 bases lay outside the gene matches. The V gene's germline CDR1 is SGHVS and CDR2 FNYEAQ. The CDR3 has 17 residues. CDR3 residues: CASSLAPGTGDTDTQYF. CDR3 DNA: TGTGCCAGCAGCTTAGCCCCCGGGACAGGGGACACAGATACGCAGTATTTT.

There are a few counts of this clonotype. V gene TRBV7-9 combines with J gene TRBJ1-6, with no clear D. Germline loops: CDR1 SEHNR, CDR2 FQNEAQ (reference sequence). This CDR3 is built from 14 residues. The V gene lost 0 bases and the J gene lost 7 bases, with 7 bases spanning the gap. CDR3 protein: CASSLAQTNSPLHF. For the CDR3, the DNA is TGTGCCAGCAGCTTAGCGCAGACGAATTCACCCCTCCACTTT.

In its sample, this clonotype was seen many times. The chain has TRBV2 and TRBJ2-1; 9 bases are a match to TRBD2. The length of the CDR3 is 15 residues. CDR1 SNHLY and CDR2 FYNNEI come from the germline V gene. The trim removed 4 bases at V and 3 bases at J, leaving 4 bases unmatched. The CDR3 region has the DNA TGTGCCAGCAGTGGCGGGACTAGCATCTACAATGAGCAGTTCTTC. This sequence encodes CASSGGTSIYNEQFF.

This clonotype was detected ten times or more. The rearrangement uses TRBV20-1 and TRBJ2-3, with 12 bases aligning to TRBD2. The CDR3 length is 16 residues. V trimming: 3 bases; J trimming: 10 bases; junction bases outside the gene matches: 14. Germline loops: CDR1 DFQATT, CDR2 SNEGSKA (reference sequence). The CDR3 here is CSASLGSSGGARAQYF. The CDR3, as DNA: TGCAGTGCTAGTCTTGGGTCTAGCGGGGGGGCCAGGGCGCAGTATTTT.